A single T cell receptor (beta chain) is shown here with its context. The assay was immunoSEQ multiplex PCR, and TCRdb's table has in-frame clones only and misses some. The table includes under 20,000 clones, roughly 84% detected once. This record comes from a study of OX40 agonist ivuxolimab in advanced cancers. Study overall: Recorded diagnoses for dose-escalation patients were hepatocellular carcinoma, melanoma, renal cell or head and neck cancer. Partial responses were observed in three patients, of whom one had hepatocellular carcinoma and two had cutaneous melanoma.

No patient had autoimmune disease or received systemic immunosuppression. The germline CDR1 and CDR2 sequences are SGHAT and FQNNGV. This CDR3 contains 17 residues. The junction had 11 bases not matched to a gene; V was cut back by 1 base and J by 6 bases. Sequencing used CD4+ or CD8+ T cells sorted from blood, obtained in a trial of the OX40 agonist ivuxolimab. The sequence was obtained from an adult with an advanced solid tumor such as melanoma, head and neck, liver or kidney cancer. The genes are TRBV11-2 and TRBJ2-1, with 8 bases matching TRBD2. CDR3 bases: TGTGCCAGCAGCTTAGTGGGTGGCGGGAGGAGTGCCAATGAGCAGTTCTTC. It codes for CASSLVGGGRSANEQFF.